This TCR beta chain was sequenced during a study of OX40 agonist ivuxolimab in advanced cancers. Regarding the study as a whole: Clones of CD4+ and CD8+ blood T cells grew by week 6 at doses of 0.1 to 3.0 mg/kg.

The assay was immunoSEQ multiplex PCR, and TCRdb's table has in-frame clones only and misses some. Counted here are some 64,000 clones, 84% occurring once; the ten biggest clones make up about 9.1%. This CDR3 spans 14 amino acids. V trimming: 6 bases; J trimming: 0 bases; junction bases outside the gene matches: 0. Germline V gene data show CDR1 as LNHNV and CDR2 as YYDKDF (reference sequence). About this clone itself: Its matching antigen is unknown.

The receptor comes from an adult with an advanced solid tumor such as melanoma, head and neck, liver or kidney cancer. The chain combines TRBV15 with TRBJ2-2, with TRBD1 matching over 8 bases. The specimen comprised CD4+ or CD8+ T cells sorted from blood, sampled in a trial of the OX40 agonist ivuxolimab. The CDR3 reads CATRGQANTGELFF. The CDR3 nucleotides read TGTGCCACCAGGGGACAGGCGAACACCGGGGAGCTGTTTTTT. Supplemented by reference TRBV15 and TRBJ2-2, the full variable domain reads DAMVIQNPRYQVTQFGKPVTLSCSQTLNHNVMYWYQQKSSQAPKLLFHYYDKDFNNEADTPDNFQSRRPNTSFCFLDIRSPGLGDTAMYLCATRGQANTGELFFGEGSRLTVL.